This T cell receptor (beta chain) was recorded in a study of blood T cell repertoires in COVID-19. For the study at large: COVID-19 samples, acute and convalescent, were from the United States, Italy and Spain. T cells, B-cell-depleted T cells, or PBMCs provided the cDNA or gDNA that served as material.

Germline V gene sequence: CDR1 SGHRS, CDR2 YFSETQ. Trimming took 0 bases from V and 7 from J, leaving 23 bases between them. The CDR3 length is 17 residues. Per the study methods: Estimation of nucleated cell counts relied on the amplification of reference gene primers. The method was immunoSEQ multiplex PCR; TCRdb's version includes in-frame clones alone and lacks a portion of them. V and J calls and clone size are given by that table; D and trimming were obtained from the DNA. The sample comprises under 250,000 clones, about nine tenths of which are singletons, and around 6.5% rests with the top ten.

Sequenced: peripheral blood. This sequence originates from a man between 60 and 75 years old who had recovered from COVID-19. The rearrangement joins TRBV5-1 to TRBJ2-7; D is possibly TRBD2 (6 bases). CDR3 coding DNA: TGCGCCAGCAGCTTGGCCACTGACAGTTGGAGGGCAGAGGAGCAGTACTTC. Amino acids: CASSLATDSWRAEEQYF.